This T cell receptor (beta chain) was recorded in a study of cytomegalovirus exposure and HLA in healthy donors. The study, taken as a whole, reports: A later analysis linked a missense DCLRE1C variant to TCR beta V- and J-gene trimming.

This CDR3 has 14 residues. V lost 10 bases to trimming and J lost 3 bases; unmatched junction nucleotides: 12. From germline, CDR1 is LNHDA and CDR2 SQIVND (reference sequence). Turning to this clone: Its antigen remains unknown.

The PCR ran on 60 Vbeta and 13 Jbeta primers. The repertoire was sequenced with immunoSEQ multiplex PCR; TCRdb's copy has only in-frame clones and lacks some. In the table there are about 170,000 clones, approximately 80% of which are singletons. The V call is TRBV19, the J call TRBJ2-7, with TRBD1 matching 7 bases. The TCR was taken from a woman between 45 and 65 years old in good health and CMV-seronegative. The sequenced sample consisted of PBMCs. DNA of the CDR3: TGTGCCACAAGGAGCCCGGGACAGAACTACGAGCAGTACTTC. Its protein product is CATRSPGQNYEQYF.